The T cell receptor (beta chain) under discussion was sequenced for a study of OX40 agonist ivuxolimab in advanced cancers. Study information: People in dose escalation had one of these cancers: hepatocellular carcinoma, melanoma, renal cell or head and neck cancer. Study-level results: It was also the case that some nonresponders had low normalized T-cell clonal expansion.

Assay: immunoSEQ multiplex PCR; the TCRdb copy retains only in-frame clones and omits some. The sample lists roughly 88,000 clones; approximately 87% were seen once. This clone was picked up one time. Its target is unknown. V shed 3 bases and J 4 bases; nucleotides not matched to a gene: 8. CDR1 is KGHSH and CDR2 is LQKENI in the germline V gene. This CDR3 comprises 15 residues. The receptor was derived from an adult with an advanced solid tumor such as melanoma, head and neck, liver or kidney cancer. Sequencing used CD4+ or CD8+ T cells sorted from blood, obtained in a trial of the OX40 agonist ivuxolimab. V usage is TRBV18 and J usage is TRBJ1-1; 7 bases fit TRBD1. CDR3 in amino acids: CASSPTGAASTEAFF. The DNA of the CDR3 is TGTGCCAGCTCACCTACAGGGGCGGCTAGCACTGAAGCTTTCTTT.